These 24 T cell receptor beta chains originate from one sample sequenced in a study of shared clonotypes between healthy human individuals. Measured with immunoSEQ multiplex PCR; TCRdb has only the in-frame clones, and not every one. The top ten clones hold about 1.8% of a sample with under 850,000 clones, 72% of them seen once. Sequences were obtained from memory CD4+ T cells sorted from blood. Subset defined: CD45RA-negative fraction. The receptors here all came from a woman in her thirties in good health.

The V and J genes are TRBV11-3 and TRBJ2-7; tentative D call: TRBD2 (6 bases). Germline loops: CDR1 SGHNT, CDR2 YENEEA. This CDR3 spans 13 amino acids. Between the trimmed V and J ends, which lost 6 bases and 4 bases, there was a span of 13 bases. The CDR3 is CASRRGRGYEQYF. CDR3 bases: TGTGCCAGCAGACGCGGACGGGGGTACGAGCAGTACTTC. The full variable domain, rest sourced from reference TRBV11-3 and TRBJ2-7, is EAGVVQSPRYKIIEKKQPVAFWCNPISGHNTLYWYLQNLGQGPELLIRYENEEAVDDSQLPKDRFSAERLKGVDSTLKIQPAELGDSAVYLCASRRGRGYEQYFGPGTRLTVT.

This chain uses TRBV7-9 with TRBJ1-4; D is possibly TRBD1 (6 bases). This CDR3 region has 15 residues. Germline V gives CDR1 SEHNR, CDR2 FQNEAQ (reference sequence). Trimming cost V 5 bases and J 0 bases, with 10 bases left between them. The CDR3 loop is CASSVDSATNEKLFF. DNA for the CDR3: TGTGCCAGCAGCGTGGACAGTGCAACTAATGAAAAACTGTTTTTT. Combining the CDR3 with reference TRBV7-9 and TRBJ1-4 gives the whole variable domain DTGVSQNPRHKITKRGQNVTFRCDPISEHNRLYWYRQTLGQGPEFLTYFQNEAQLEKSRLLSDRFSAERPKGSFSTLEIQRTEQGDSAMYLCASSVDSATNEKLFFGSGTQLSVL.

This clone was picked up a small number of times. The V gene is TRBV7-9, the J gene TRBJ2-3; 8 bases map to TRBD1. Germline V gene data show CDR1 as SEHNR and CDR2 as FQNEAQ (reference sequence). The J segment lost 5 bases and the V segment lost 4 bases, leaving 11 bases of the junction unmatched. CDR3 length: 16 amino acids. The CDR3 loop reads CASSSGQALTGDTQYF. The CDR3 coding sequence is TGTGCCAGCAGCTCGGGACAGGCCCTCACGGGAGATACGCAGTATTTT.

The rearrangement uses TRBV18 and TRBJ2-7, with 7 bases that match TRBD1. The trim removed 3 bases at V and 5 bases at J, leaving 13 bases unmatched. Germline CDR1 and CDR2: KGHSH and LQKENI. CDR3 length equals 16 residues. The CDR3 region is CASSPRDRVGVDEQYF. CDR3 DNA sequence: TGTGCCAGCTCACCCCGCGACAGGGTAGGTGTGGACGAGCAGTACTTC.

V and J are TRBV2 and TRBJ2-7; possibly TRBD2 for D (6 bases). Germline CDR1 and CDR2: SNHLY and FYNNEI. The ends were cut back, 6 bases at V and 6 bases at J, with 12 bases in the middle. The CDR3 is 12 residues long. For the CDR3, the DNA is TGTGCCAGCAGAACTAGCTCTGGCGAGCAGTACTTC. Translating it yields CASRTSSGEQYF.

This clone has a handful of counts. The chain recombines TRBV6-5 with TRBJ1-2; D possibly corresponds to TRBD1 (5 bases). CDR3 size: 14 residues. The germline V and J ends were trimmed by 5 bases and 4 bases, with 14 bases remaining between them. Germline CDR1 reads MNHEY; CDR2 reads SVGAGI. The CDR3 nucleotides read TGTGCCAGCAGTCCTCGGACACACGGCTATGGCTACACCTTC. Encoded protein: CASSPRTHGYGYTF.

The chain joins TRBV6-1 to TRBJ1-2; no clear D gene. Germline values: CDR1 MNHNS, CDR2 SASEGT. With 2 bases removed from V and 4 bases from J, the gap between germline ends came to 8 bases. This CDR3 has 13 amino acids. The CDR3 region has the DNA TGTGCCAGCAGTGAATTCTTAGGCTATGGCTACACCTTC. The encoded protein is CASSEFLGYGYTF.

The V and J genes are TRBV5-8 and TRBJ1-3; D might be TRBD1 (5 bases). V lost 0 bases and J lost 4, with 5 bases in between. The germline gives CDR1 SGHTS, CDR2 YDEGEE. This CDR3 is 13 amino acids long. CDR3 in amino acids: CASSLGQGNTIYF. CDR3 nucleotides: TGTGCCAGCAGCTTGGGACAGGGAAACACCATATATTTT.

This clone was seen a single time. The chain recombines TRBV12-5 with TRBJ2-3; D is unclear. The V end was cut by 9 bases, the J end by 4 bases, with 14 bases between. The CDR3 length is 13 residues. Germline lookup yields CDR1 LGHNT and CDR2 FRNRAP. CDR3 sequence: CASLSPISDTQYF. For the CDR3, the DNA is TGTGCTAGCCTTAGTCCCATCTCAGATACGCAGTATTTT. The whole variable domain, filled in from reference TRBV12-5 and TRBJ2-3, reads DARVTQTPRHKVTEMGQEVTMRCQPILGHNTVFWYRQTMMQGLELLAYFRNRAPLDDSGMPKDRFSAEMPDATLATLKIQPSEPRDSAVYFCASLSPISDTQYFGPGTRLTVL.

The rearrangement uses TRBV6-6 and TRBJ1-1; D gene unclear. The CDR3 contains 16 residues. Trimming took 4 bases from V and 2 from J, leaving 17 bases between them. Germline V CDR1 and CDR2: MNHNY, SVGAGI (reference sequence). The CDR3 sequence is CASSSAAFAGNTEAFF. The CDR3 DNA follows: TGTGCCAGCAGTTCCGCAGCCTTTGCGGGCAACACTGAAGCTTTCTTT.

This clone occurred a few times. The chain carries TRBV30 and TRBJ2-5; D is uncertain. Germline-derived CDR1 and CDR2 are GTSNPN and SVGIG (reference sequence). The CDR3 runs 13 residues. V was cut by 5 bases and J by 11 bases, with 21 bases left in between. The CDR3 DNA sequence: TGTGCCTGGTCCCACTCCGGACCTCCTGAGCAGTACTTC. Translated: CAWSHSGPPEQYF.

The V call is TRBV6-5, the J call TRBJ2-7; 10 bases align to TRBD2. The CDR3 has 14 residues. Trimming removed 6 bases from V and 7 bases from J; junction bases left unmatched: 9. In germline, CDR1 is MNHEY, CDR2 SVGAGI. CDR3 region: CASRTGTSVGEQYF. For the CDR3, the DNA is TGTGCCAGCAGGACCGGGACTAGCGTAGGGGAGCAGTACTTC.

V usage is TRBV6-6 and J usage is TRBJ1-1; TRBD1 is a possible D gene (5 bases). The CDR3 loop spans 14 amino acids. The germline V and J ends were trimmed by 8 bases and 1 base, with 14 bases remaining between them. Germline assignment: CDR1 MNHNY and CDR2 SVGAGI (reference sequence). The DNA of the CDR3 is TGTGCCAGCCGCCGGGACGGGTCGAACACTGAAGCTTTCTTT. Translated, it gives CASRRDGSNTEAFF.

This sequence joins TRBV10-1 and TRBJ2-7; D gene uncertain. Trimming stripped 7 bases from V and 7 bases from J, with 17 bases between. This CDR3 region has 13 residues. CDR1 and CDR2 (germline): WNHNN, SYGVQD (reference sequence). The CDR3: CASMRPGSMEQYF. CDR3 coding DNA: TGCGCCAGCATGCGCCCGGGCTCCATGGAGCAGTACTTC.

The genes are TRBV28 and TRBJ2-2, with a weak D call TRBD1 (6 bases). Germline CDR1 MDHEN, CDR2 SYDVKM. V lost 3 bases, J lost 4 bases, and 12 bases lay in between. CDR3 length: 15 amino acids. In nucleotides, the CDR3 is TGTGCCAGCAGTTTCTGGCGAGGGGGCACCGGGGAGCTGTTTTTT. Translation: CASSFWRGGTGELFF.

The rearrangement uses TRBV14 and TRBJ2-1; 10 bases are shared with TRBD2. Germline CDR1 reads SGHDN; CDR2 reads FVKESK. V gave up 4 bases and J gave up 4 bases; unmatched junction bases: 10. The CDR3 is made up of 17 amino acids. CDR3 residues: CASSPASGSDIYNEQFF. CDR3 bases: TGTGCCAGCAGCCCGGCTAGCGGGAGCGATATATACAATGAGCAGTTCTTC.

This clone appeared once. J is TRBJ1-5 and V is TRBV28, with a weak D call TRBD1 (5 bases). With 2 bases removed from V and 5 bases from J, the gap between germline ends came to 13 bases. Germline loops: CDR1 MDHEN, CDR2 SYDVKM. This CDR3 spans 15 amino acids. The CDR3 DNA sequence: TGTGCCAGCAGTTTAGGGTCCAGGGAATATCAGCCCCAGCATTTT. Its translation: CASSLGSREYQPQHF.

The rearrangement links TRBV5-1 to TRBJ1-2, with D uncertain. V was clipped by 6 bases and J by 4 bases, with 25 bases between them. CDR1 is SGHRS and CDR2 is YFSETQ in the germline V gene. This CDR3 comprises 17 residues. The CDR3 loop is CASKRSSSGSNPYGYTF. CDR3 DNA sequence: TGCGCCAGCAAAAGGTCTTCGTCGGGCTCGAATCCCTATGGCTACACCTTC.

A word on this clone: A much larger clone lies one base from this, so it may be a read error. This specimen includes other DNA sequences encoding the same CDR3. The rearrangement joins TRBV28 to TRBJ1-2, with D possibly matching TRBD1 (6 bases). Germline CDR1 is MDHEN and CDR2 is SYDVKM. This CDR3 is 14 amino acids long. Trimming took off 5 bases at V and 2 bases at J, with 12 bases between the two ends. The CDR3 DNA sequence: TGTGCCAGCAGTCTCCGAACAGGGAACTATGGCTACACCTTC. It codes for CASSLRTGNYGYTF.

The V call is TRBV9, the J call TRBJ1-4; no firm D call. V lost 4 bases and J lost 4, with 14 bases in between. CDR3 length: 15 residues. Germline-derived CDR1 and CDR2 are SGDLS and YYNGEE. The CDR3 coding sequence is TGTGCCAGCAGCCCCCGACAACATTTTAATGAAAAACTGTTTTTT. This codes for CASSPRQHFNEKLFF.

There are a few counts of this clone. The J gene is TRBJ2-7, the V gene TRBV27, with D possibly being TRBD1 (5 bases). Germline values: CDR1 MNHEY, CDR2 SMNVEV (reference sequence). CDR3 size: 12 residues. The V gene lost 3 bases and the J gene lost 6 bases, with 9 bases spanning the gap. In DNA form, the CDR3 reads TGTGCCAGCAGTTTTATAGGGGTCGAGCAGTACTTC. Protein product: CASSFIGVEQYF.

The chain recombines TRBV14 with TRBJ2-7; D unresolved. Germline assignment: CDR1 SGHDN and CDR2 FVKESK. This CDR3 spans 14 amino acids. Deletions cut 0 bases from V and 6 bases from J, with 12 bases between. The chain's CDR3 is CASSQDADGGEQYF. The CDR3 DNA reads TGTGCCAGCAGCCAAGATGCGGACGGTGGCGAGCAGTACTTC.

V and J are TRBV7-9 and TRBJ2-7, with 7 bases lining up with TRBD2. Looked up from germline, CDR1 is SEHNR and CDR2 is FQNEAQ (reference sequence). Trimming took 1 base from V and 7 from J; bases not matched to a gene: 16. The CDR3 sequence is 17 residues long. The CDR3 DNA reads TGTGCCAGCAGCTTAGTGGTTCTGGGGGAGGGCCCATATGAGCAGTACTTC. As protein: CASSLVVLGEGPYEQYF.

The V and J genes are TRBV5-6 and TRBJ1-4, with TRBD1 identical over 9 bases. V lost 2 bases and J lost 8; bases outside the gene matches: 7. The CDR3 covers 15 residues. Germline V gives CDR1 SGHDT, CDR2 YYEEEE. The CDR3 here is CASSFMGQGREKLFF. CDR3 in DNA: TGTGCCAGCAGCTTTATGGGACAGGGAAGGGAAAAACTGTTTTTT.